This TCR beta chain was retrieved from a study of post-analysis software for immune sequencing data. General observations from the study: There was significantly lower normalized Chao1 diversity in multiple sclerosis patients than in controls. With TRBV5-6, TRBV5-1 and TRBV20-1 included, about 5 TRBV segments were more frequent in patients than in controls.

Presence of unique molecular identifiers characterized the TCR beta cDNA libraries. TCRdb reprocessed the PCR reads with MiXCR, giving one entry per CDR3 protein. The sample carries 650,000 to 850,000 distinct CDR3 sequences, just over 45% recorded once. Notes on this clonotype: Antigen unknown. A much larger clone differs from this one at a single base, so this may be a read error.

Germline CDR1 is MNHNY and CDR2 is SVGAGI (reference sequence). The CDR3 sequence is 16 residues long. Between the trimmed V and J ends, which lost 5 bases and 3 bases, there was a span of 20 bases. This receptor was taken from a girl between 10 and 17 years old with multiple sclerosis. The rearrangement links TRBV6-6 to TRBJ2-7, with D possibly TRBD1 on 6 matching bases. Sequenced: blood. In nucleotides, the CDR3 is TGTGCCAGCAGTAAAACCCCTGCTGGACAGATCTACGAGCAGTACTTC. Translating it yields CASSKTPAGQIYEQYF.